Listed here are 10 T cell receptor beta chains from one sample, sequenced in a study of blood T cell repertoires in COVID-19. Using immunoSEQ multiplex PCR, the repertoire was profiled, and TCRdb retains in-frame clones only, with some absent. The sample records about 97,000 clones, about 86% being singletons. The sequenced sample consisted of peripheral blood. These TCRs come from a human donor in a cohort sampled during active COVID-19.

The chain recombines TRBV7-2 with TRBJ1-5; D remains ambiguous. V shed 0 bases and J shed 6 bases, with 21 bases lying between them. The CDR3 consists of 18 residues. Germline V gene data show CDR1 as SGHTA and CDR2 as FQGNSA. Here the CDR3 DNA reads TGTGCCAGCAGCTTAGCCCCCCCCCGCGGGTGTAAGTGTCAGCCCCAGCATTTT. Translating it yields CASSLAPPRGCKCQPQHF.

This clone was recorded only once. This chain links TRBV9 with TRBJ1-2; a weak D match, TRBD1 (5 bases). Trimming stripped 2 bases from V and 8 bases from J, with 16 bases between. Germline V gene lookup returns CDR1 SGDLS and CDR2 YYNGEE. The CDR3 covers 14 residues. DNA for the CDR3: TGTGCCAGCAGCGTTAGGAGCAGGGAGGGCGGCTACACCTTC. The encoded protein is CASSVRSREGGYTF.

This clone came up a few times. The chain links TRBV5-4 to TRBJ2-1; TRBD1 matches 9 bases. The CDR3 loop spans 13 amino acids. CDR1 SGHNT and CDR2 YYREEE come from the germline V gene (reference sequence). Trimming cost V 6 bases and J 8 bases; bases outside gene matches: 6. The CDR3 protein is CASTAGQGYEQFF. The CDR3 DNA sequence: TGTGCCAGCACCGCGGGACAGGGCTATGAGCAGTTCTTC.

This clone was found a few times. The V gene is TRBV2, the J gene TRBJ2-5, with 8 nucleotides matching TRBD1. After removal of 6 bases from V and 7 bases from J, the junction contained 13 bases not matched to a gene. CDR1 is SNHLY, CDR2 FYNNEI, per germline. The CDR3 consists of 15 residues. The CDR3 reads CASRDRASSEGTQYF. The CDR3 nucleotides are TGTGCCAGCAGGGACAGGGCTAGTTCGGAGGGGACCCAGTACTTC.

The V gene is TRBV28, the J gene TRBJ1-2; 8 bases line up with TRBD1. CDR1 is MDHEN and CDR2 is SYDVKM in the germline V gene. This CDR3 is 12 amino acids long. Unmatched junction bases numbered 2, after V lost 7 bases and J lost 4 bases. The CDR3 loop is CASKDRVYGYTF. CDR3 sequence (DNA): TGTGCCAGCAAGGACAGGGTCTATGGCTACACCTTC.

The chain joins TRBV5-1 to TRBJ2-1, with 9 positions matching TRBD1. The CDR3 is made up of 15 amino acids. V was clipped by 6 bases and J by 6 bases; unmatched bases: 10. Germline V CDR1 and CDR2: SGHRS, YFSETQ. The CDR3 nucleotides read TGCGCCAGCACCGAACTTACGACAGGGGGCAATGAGCAGTTCTTC. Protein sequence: CASTELTTGGNEQFF.

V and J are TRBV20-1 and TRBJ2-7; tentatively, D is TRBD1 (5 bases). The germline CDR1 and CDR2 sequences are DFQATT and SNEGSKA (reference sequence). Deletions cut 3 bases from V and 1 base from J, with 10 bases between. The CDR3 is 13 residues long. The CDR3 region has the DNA TGCAGTGCTAGTCAGGGTGTTTCCTACGAGCAGTACTTC. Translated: CSASQGVSYEQYF.

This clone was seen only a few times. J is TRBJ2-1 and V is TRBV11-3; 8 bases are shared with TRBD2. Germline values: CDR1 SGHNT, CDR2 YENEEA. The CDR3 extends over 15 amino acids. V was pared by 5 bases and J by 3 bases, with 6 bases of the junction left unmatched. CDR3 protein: CASSPGGGGYNEQFF. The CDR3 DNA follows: TGTGCCAGCAGCCCGGGAGGGGGGGGCTACAATGAGCAGTTCTTC.

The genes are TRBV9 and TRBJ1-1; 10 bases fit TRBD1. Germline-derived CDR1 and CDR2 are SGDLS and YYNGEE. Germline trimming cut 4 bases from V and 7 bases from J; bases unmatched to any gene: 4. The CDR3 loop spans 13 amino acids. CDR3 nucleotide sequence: TGTGCCAGCAGCTCGGGACAGGGGCTTGAAGCTTTCTTT. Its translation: CASSSGQGLEAFF. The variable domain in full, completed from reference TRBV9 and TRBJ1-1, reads DSGVTQTPKHLITATGQRVTLRCSPRSGDLSVYWYQQSLDQGLQFLIQYYNGEERAKGNILERFSAQQFPDLHSELNLSSLELGDSALYFCASSSGQGLEAFFGQGTRLTVV.

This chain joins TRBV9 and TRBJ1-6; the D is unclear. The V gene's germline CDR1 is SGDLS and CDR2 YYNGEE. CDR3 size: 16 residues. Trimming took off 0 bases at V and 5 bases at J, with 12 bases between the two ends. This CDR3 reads CASSVGARMDNSPLHF. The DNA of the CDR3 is TGTGCCAGCAGCGTAGGGGCACGTATGGATAATTCACCCCTCCACTTT.